Shown below are 15 T cell receptor beta chains from a single sample sequenced in a study of T-cell memory formation after mild COVID-19. TCRdb used MiXCR to reprocess the 5' RACE reads, holding one entry per CDR3 protein. Altogether roughly 600,000 distinct CDR3 sequences are present, more than 15% being singletons, with the ten largest covering around 12%. Sequenced input: PBMCs or a T cell subset sorted from them (not recorded which). Receptors were obtained from an adult woman who had mild COVID-19 (a few samples of this study predate the infection). Cell type and time point are not known.

This clonotype was detected a few times. This rearrangement joins TRBV19 to TRBJ1-1, with no clear D. This CDR3 is 14 amino acids long. V was cut by 5 bases and J by 5 bases, with 15 bases left in between. Germline CDR1 reads LNHDA; CDR2 reads SQIVND (reference sequence). CDR3 nucleotides: TGTGCCAGTAGTGACCTCAGGCGGAGGACTGAAGCTTTCTTT. This encodes CASSDLRRRTEAFF. The variable domain in full, completed from reference TRBV19 and TRBJ1-1, reads DGGITQSPKYLFRKEGQNVTLSCEQNLNHDAMYWYRQDPGQGLRLIYYSQIVNDFQKGDIAEGYSVSREKKESFPLTVTSAQKNPTAFYLCASSDLRRRTEAFFGQGTRLTVV.

This chain uses TRBV13 with TRBJ1-1; D is unclear. The V end was cut by 0 bases, the J end by 0 bases, with 11 bases between. In germline, CDR1 is PRHDT, CDR2 FYEKMQ (reference sequence). CDR3 length: 16 amino acids. CDR3 in amino acids: CASSLGRAGLNTEAFF. Written as DNA, the CDR3 is TGTGCCAGCAGCTTAGGCCGGGCGGGTTTGAACACTGAAGCTTTCTTT.

This clonotype was seen a handful of times. This sequence joins TRBV20-1 and TRBJ2-3, with TRBD1 matching over 7 bases. Germline V gene sequence: CDR1 DFQATT, CDR2 SNEGSKA (reference sequence). This CDR3 is built from 17 residues. The J segment lost 2 bases and the V segment lost 7 bases, leaving 18 bases of the junction unmatched. The CDR3 coding sequence is TGCAGTGTTACGGTCCCATTAGACAGGGCAAACACAGATACGCAGTATTTT. Its protein product is CSVTVPLDRANTDTQYF.

The rearrangement uses TRBV20-1 and TRBJ1-1, with D maybe TRBD1 (5 bases). Germline-derived CDR1 and CDR2 are DFQATT and SNEGSKA (reference sequence). The CDR3 sequence is 11 residues long. V lost 3 bases and J 7 bases, leaving 9 bases between the germline ends. This CDR3 is CSARDQGEAFF. Written as DNA, the CDR3 is TGCAGTGCTAGGGATCAGGGTGAAGCTTTCTTT.

This clonotype appeared many times. The chain combines TRBV9 with TRBJ1-2; a possible D gene is TRBD1 (5 bases). Germline CDR1 reads SGDLS; CDR2 reads YYNGEE. CDR3 length: 13 amino acids. V lost 0 bases, J lost 2 bases, and 5 bases lay in between. The DNA of the CDR3 is TGTGCCAGCAGCGTAGGGACAAACTATGGCTACACCTTC. Translation: CASSVGTNYGYTF.

The chain joins TRBV7-9 to TRBJ1-2; D call uncertain. Germline-derived CDR1 and CDR2 are SEHNR and FQNEAQ (reference sequence). CDR3 length equals 13 residues. The germline V and J ends were trimmed by 1 base and 4 bases, with 7 bases remaining between them. CDR3: CASSLEEFYGYTF. DNA for the CDR3: TGTGCCAGCAGCTTAGAAGAATTCTATGGCTACACCTTC.

This clonotype was detected a few times. The rearrangement joins TRBV7-2 to TRBJ2-3; D perhaps matches TRBD1 (5 bases). V lost 8 bases and J lost 0, with 18 bases in between. The germline V gene has CDR1 SGHTA and CDR2 FQGNSA. The CDR3 sequence is 16 residues long. The CDR3 is CASSLKGARSTDTQYF. CDR3 nucleotide sequence: TGTGCCAGCTCTTTAAAAGGGGCGCGGAGCACAGATACGCAGTATTTT.

This clonotype was observed a few times. V usage is TRBV7-2 and J usage is TRBJ2-4; D not resolved. The CDR3 is 15 residues long. Germline CDR1 SGHTA, CDR2 FQGNSA. Trimming removed 2 bases at V and 0 bases at J, with 8 bases between. As DNA, the CDR3 is TGTGCCAGCAGCTTAAAGGGTGGAGCCAAAAACATTCAGTACTTC. As protein: CASSLKGGAKNIQYF.

The chain uses TRBV15 and TRBJ1-1; D gene uncertain. Trimming pared 0 bases from V and 4 bases from J, leaving 15 bases between. Germline lookup yields CDR1 LNHNV and CDR2 YYDKDF (reference sequence). The CDR3 consists of 16 residues. The CDR3 reads CATSRDRAARGTEAFF. The CDR3 DNA reads as TGTGCCACCAGCAGAGATCGTGCGGCGCGAGGCACTGAAGCTTTCTTT.

The chain couples TRBV7-9 to TRBJ1-2, with D perhaps TRBD1 (5 bases). The CDR3 spans 13 residues. V dropped 0 bases and J dropped 13 bases, with 15 bases sitting between them. CDR1 and CDR2 (germline): SEHNR, FQNEAQ (reference sequence). CDR3 DNA: TGTGCCAGCAGCTTAGCGCAAGAGGGGCGGTGCACCTTC. Protein: CASSLAQEGRCTF.

The chain carries TRBV6-2 or TRBV6-3 and TRBJ2-3, with D possibly called TRBD1 or TRBD2 (5 bases each). The germline V and J ends were trimmed by 7 bases and 0 bases, with 26 bases remaining between them. In germline, CDR1 is MNHEY, CDR2 SVGEGT. The CDR3 covers 19 residues. The CDR3 region is CASKYRGAAQLSSTDTQYF. In nucleotides, the CDR3 is TGTGCCAGCAAATACAGAGGGGCTGCCCAACTGTCAAGCACAGATACGCAGTATTTT.

This clonotype was detected only a few times. This chain connects TRBV5-1 to TRBJ2-7; TRBD2 matches 13 bases. V was clipped by 3 bases and J by 3 bases; unmatched bases: 3. The CDR3 has 15 residues. Germline V lookup: CDR1 SGHRS, CDR2 YFSETQ. DNA of the CDR3: TGCGCCAGCAGCTGGGGGACTAGCGGGAACTACGAGCAGTACTTC. This encodes CASSWGTSGNYEQYF.

The chain combines TRBV30 with TRBJ1-2; 9 positions match TRBD1. Trimming at V came to 5 bases and at J to 8 bases, leaving 3 bases not matched to a gene. CDR1 and CDR2 (germline): GTSNPN, SVGIG (reference sequence). This CDR3 contains 11 residues. CDR3 sequence reads: CAWGTGTGYTF. CDR3 in DNA: TGTGCCTGGGGGACAGGGACCGGCTACACCTTC.

This clonotype was seen a few times. The chain employs TRBV27 and TRBJ2-1; perhaps TRBD2 as D (6 bases). Germline CDR1 MNHEY, CDR2 SMNVEV (reference sequence). V shed 6 bases and J shed 4 bases, with 19 bases lying between them. The CDR3 extends over 16 amino acids. CDR3 coding DNA: TGTGCCAGCAGACGCGCGGGACCCGCCGCTTACAATGAGCAGTTCTTC. Its translation: CASRRAGPAAYNEQFF.

The V and J genes are TRBV6-2 or TRBV6-3 and TRBJ1-5, with a weak D call TRBD1 (6 bases). Germline assignment: CDR1 MNHEY and CDR2 SVGEGT. Between the trimmed V and J ends, which lost 2 bases and 1 base, there was a span of 18 bases. CDR3 length: 18 residues. The CDR3 DNA follows: TGTGCCAGCAGTTACGGTCGCAGGGGCGGAAGGAGCAATCAGCCCCAGCATTTT. Encoded protein: CASSYGRRGGRSNQPQHF.